This T cell receptor beta chain is drawn from a study of blood T cell repertoires in COVID-19. Study-wide background: Whether acute or convalescent, the COVID-19 samples came from the United States, Italy and Spain. PBMCs, B-cell-depleted T cells, or T cells were the source of the cDNA or gDNA that made up the material.

The CDR3 extends over 11 amino acids. Trimming took off 3 bases at V and 10 bases at J, with 7 bases between the two ends. Original data processing: Estimation of nucleated cell counts relied on the amplification of reference gene primers. Clones were sequenced by immunoSEQ multiplex PCR, and TCRdb holds only the in-frame ones, with some missing. The DNA gave D and trimming, while V, J and clone size come from that table. The sample lists 15,000 or so clones, approximately 88% occurring once. The sequenced sample was peripheral blood. This sequence was found in a woman between 70 and 85 years old in a cohort sampled during active or convalescent COVID-19. The chain combines TRBV12-3 or TRBV12-4 with TRBJ2-4; D is unclear. The CDR3 reads CASSLERIQYF. The DNA of the CDR3 is TGTGCCAGCAGTTTGGAGAGGATTCAGTACTTC.